This TCR beta chain stems from a study of cytomegalovirus exposure and HLA in healthy donors. Study observations and caveats: In a later analysis, V- and J-gene trimming of beta chains associated with a DCLRE1C missense variant, replicated independently.

Trimming took off 0 bases at V and 4 bases at J, with 7 bases between the two ends. CDR1 is SGHNT, CDR2 YYREEE, per germline (reference sequence). The CDR3 has 13 amino acids. Vbeta (60) and Jbeta (13) primers were used in the PCR. Measured with immunoSEQ multiplex PCR; TCRdb has only the in-frame clones, and not every one. Among 250,000 or so clones listed, about nine tenths were seen once. On this clone: The antigen is not known.

The receptor comes from a girl aged 2 to 10 in good health and CMV-seronegative. The sample was PBMCs. The rearrangement joins TRBV5-4 to TRBJ1-1; D is unclear. The CDR3 here is CASSLGHSTEAFF. For the CDR3, the DNA is TGTGCCAGCAGCTTGGGACACAGCACTGAAGCTTTCTTT. Using reference TRBV5-4 and TRBJ1-1 for the parts outside the CDR3, the full variable domain is ETGVTQSPTHLIKTRGQQVTLRCSSQSGHNTVSWYQQALGQGPQFIFQYYREEENGRGNFPPRFSGLQFPNYSSELNVNALELDDSALYLCASSLGHSTEAFFGQGTRLTVV.